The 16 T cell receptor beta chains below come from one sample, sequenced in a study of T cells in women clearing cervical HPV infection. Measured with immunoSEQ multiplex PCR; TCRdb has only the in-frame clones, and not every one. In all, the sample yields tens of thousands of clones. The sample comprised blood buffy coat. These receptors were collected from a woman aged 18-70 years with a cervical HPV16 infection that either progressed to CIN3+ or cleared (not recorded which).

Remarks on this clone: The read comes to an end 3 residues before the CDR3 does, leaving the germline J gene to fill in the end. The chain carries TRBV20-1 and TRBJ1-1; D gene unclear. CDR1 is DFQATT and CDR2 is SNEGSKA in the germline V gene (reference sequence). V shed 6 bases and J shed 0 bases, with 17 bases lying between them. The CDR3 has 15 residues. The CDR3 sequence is CSARPRQTLNTEAFF. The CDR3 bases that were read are TGCAGTGCCCGGCCCAGACAAACGTTGAACACTGAA.

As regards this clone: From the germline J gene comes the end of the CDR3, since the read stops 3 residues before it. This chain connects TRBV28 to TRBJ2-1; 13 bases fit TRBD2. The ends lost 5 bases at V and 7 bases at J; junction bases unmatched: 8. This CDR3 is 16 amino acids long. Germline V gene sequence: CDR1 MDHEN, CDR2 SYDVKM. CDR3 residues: CASSTPGLAGKNEQFF. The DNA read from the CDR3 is TGTGCCAGCAGTACCCCGGGACTAGCGGGGAAGAATGAG.

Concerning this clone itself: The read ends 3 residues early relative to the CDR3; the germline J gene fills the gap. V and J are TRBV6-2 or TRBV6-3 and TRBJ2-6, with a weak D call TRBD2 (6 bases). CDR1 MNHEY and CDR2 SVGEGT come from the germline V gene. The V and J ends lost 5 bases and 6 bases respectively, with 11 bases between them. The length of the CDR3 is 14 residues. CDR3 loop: CASSTSGEANVLTF. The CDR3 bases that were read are TGTGCCAGCAGTACCTCGGGGGAGGCCAACGTC.

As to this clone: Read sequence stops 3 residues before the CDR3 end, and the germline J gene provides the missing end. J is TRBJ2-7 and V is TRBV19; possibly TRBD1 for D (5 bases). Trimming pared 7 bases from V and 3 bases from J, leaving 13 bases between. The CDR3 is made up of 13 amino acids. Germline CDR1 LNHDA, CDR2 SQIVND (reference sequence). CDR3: CASKAGSLYEQYF. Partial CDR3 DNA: TGTGCCAGTAAGGCAGGGTCACTCTACGAG.

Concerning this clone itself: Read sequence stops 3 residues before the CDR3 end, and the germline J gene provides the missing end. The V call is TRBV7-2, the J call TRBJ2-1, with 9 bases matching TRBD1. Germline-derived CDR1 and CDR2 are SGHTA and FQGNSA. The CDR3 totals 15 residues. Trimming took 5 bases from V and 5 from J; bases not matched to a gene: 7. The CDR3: CASSPRTGVNNEQFF. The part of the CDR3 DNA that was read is TGTGCCAGCAGCCCGCGGACAGGGGTAAACAATGAG. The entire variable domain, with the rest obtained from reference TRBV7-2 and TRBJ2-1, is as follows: GAGVSQSPSNKVTEKGKDVELRCDPISGHTALYWYRQSLGQGLEFLIYFQGNSAPDKSGLPSDRFSAERTGGSVSTLTIQRTQQEDSAVYLCASSPRTGVNNEQFFGPGTRLTVL.

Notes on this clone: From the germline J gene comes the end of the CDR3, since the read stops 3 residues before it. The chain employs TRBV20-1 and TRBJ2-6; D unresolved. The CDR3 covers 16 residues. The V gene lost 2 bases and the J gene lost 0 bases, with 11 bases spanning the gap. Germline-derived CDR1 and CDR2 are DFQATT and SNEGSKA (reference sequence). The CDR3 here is CSARLAASSGANVLTF. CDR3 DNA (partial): TGCAGTGCTAGATTAGCTGCGAGCTCTGGGGCCAACGTC.

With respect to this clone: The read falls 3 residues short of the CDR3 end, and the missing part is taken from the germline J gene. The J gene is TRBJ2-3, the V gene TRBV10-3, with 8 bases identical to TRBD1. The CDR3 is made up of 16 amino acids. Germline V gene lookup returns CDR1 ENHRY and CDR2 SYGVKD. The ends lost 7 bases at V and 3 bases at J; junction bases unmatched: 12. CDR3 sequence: CAIMYEGRGPTDTQYF. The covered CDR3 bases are TGTGCCATCATGTACGAGGGCAGGGGGCCGACAGATACG.

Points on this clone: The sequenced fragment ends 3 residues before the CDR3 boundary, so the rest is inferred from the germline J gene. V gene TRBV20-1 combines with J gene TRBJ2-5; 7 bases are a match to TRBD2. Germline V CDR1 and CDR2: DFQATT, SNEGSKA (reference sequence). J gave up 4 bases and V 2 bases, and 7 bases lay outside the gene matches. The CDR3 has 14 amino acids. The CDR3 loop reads CSARYTGTTETQYF. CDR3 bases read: TGCAGTGCTAGATACACCGGGACTACAGAGACC.

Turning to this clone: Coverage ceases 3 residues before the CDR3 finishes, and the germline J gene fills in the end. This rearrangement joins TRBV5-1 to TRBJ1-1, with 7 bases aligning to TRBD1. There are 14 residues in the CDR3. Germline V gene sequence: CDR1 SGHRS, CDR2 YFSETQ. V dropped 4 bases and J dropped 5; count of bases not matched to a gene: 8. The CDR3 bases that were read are TGCGCCAGCAGCGGCCGACAGGGTTGGACTGAA. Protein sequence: CASSGRQGWTE. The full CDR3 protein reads CASSGRQGWTEAFF.

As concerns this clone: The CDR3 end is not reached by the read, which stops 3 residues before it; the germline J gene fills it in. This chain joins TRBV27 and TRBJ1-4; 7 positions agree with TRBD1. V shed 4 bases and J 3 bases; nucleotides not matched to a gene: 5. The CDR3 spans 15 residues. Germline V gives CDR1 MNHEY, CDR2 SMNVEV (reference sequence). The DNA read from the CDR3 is TGTGCCAGCAGTTCCACAGGGGAGCCTAATGAAAAA. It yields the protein CASSSTGEPNEK. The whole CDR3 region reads CASSSTGEPNEKLFF.

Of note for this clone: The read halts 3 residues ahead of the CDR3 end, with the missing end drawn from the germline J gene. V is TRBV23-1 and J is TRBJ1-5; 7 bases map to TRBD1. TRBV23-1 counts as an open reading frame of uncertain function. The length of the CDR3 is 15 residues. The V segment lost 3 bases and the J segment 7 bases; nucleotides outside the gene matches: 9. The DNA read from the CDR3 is TGCGCCAGCAGTCAGTCACACAGGGGAAGCCAGCCC. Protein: CASSQSHRGSQP. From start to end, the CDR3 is CASSQSHRGSQPQHF.

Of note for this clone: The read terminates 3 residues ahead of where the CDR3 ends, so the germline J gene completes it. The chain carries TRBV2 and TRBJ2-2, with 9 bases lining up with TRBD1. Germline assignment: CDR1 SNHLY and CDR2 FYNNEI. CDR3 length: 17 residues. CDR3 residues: CASSESRLGTGRRGLFF. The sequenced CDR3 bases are TGTGCCAGCAGTGAATCCCGCTTAGGGACAGGGCGCCGTGGG.

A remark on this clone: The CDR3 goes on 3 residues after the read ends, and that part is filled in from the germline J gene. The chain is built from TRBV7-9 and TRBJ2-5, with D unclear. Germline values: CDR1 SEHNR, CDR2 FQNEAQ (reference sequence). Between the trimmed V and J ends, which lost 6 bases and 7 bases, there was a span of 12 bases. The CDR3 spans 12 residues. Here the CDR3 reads CASRAVRRTQYF. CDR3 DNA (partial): TGTGCCAGCAGGGCGGTTCGGAGGACC.

Partial CDR3 DNA: TGTGCCAGCAGCTCAGGACAGGGGAGAAACCAGCCC. Translating it yields CASSSGQGRNQP. From start to end, the CDR3 is CASSSGQGRNQPQHF. The gene calls are TRBV5-5 and TRBJ1-5, with 9 bases matching TRBD1. The CDR3 extends 3 residues past the end of the read, so its final part is completed from the germline J gene. Germline CDR1 and CDR2: SGHKS and YYEKEE (reference sequence). V lost 3 bases to trimming and J lost 7 bases; unmatched junction nucleotides: 8. The CDR3 is 15 residues long. The full variable domain, with the rest looked up from reference TRBV5-5 and TRBJ1-5, is DAGVTQSPTHLIKTRGQQVTLRCSPISGHKSVSWYQQVLGQGPQFIFQYYEKEERGRGNFPDRFSARQFPNYSSELNVNALLLGDSALYLCASSSGQGRNQPQHFGDGTRLSIL.

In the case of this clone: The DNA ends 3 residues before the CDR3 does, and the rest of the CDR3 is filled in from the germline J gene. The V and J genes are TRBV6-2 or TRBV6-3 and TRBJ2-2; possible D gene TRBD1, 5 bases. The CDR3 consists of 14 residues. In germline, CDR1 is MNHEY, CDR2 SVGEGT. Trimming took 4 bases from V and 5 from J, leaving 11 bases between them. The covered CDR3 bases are TGTGCCAGCAGTTTGCTAGGGGAAACCGGGGAG. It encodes CASSLLGETGE. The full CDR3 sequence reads CASSLLGETGELFF.

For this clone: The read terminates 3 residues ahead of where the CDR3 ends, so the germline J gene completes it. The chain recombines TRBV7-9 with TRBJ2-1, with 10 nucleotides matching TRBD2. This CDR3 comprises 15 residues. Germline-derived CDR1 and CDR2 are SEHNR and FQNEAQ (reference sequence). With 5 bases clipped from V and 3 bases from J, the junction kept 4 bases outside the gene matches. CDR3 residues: CASSALAGDYNEQFF. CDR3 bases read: TGTGCCAGCAGCGCGCTAGCGGGGGACTACAATGAG.